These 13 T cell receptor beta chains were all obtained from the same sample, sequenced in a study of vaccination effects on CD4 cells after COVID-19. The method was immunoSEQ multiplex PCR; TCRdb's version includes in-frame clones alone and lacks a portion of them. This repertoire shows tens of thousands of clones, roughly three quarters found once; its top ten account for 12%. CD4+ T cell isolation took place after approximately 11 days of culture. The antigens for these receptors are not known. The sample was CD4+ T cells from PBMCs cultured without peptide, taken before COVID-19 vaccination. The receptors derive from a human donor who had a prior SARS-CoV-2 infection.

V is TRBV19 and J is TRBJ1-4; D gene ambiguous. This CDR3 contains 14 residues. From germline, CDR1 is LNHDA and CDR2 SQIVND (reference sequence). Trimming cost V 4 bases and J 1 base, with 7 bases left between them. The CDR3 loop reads CASSSARTNEKLFF. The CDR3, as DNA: TGTGCCAGTAGTAGCGCCAGAACTAATGAAAAACTGTTTTTT. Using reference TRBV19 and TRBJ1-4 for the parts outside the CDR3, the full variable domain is DGGITQSPKYLFRKEGQNVTLSCEQNLNHDAMYWYRQDPGQGLRLIYYSQIVNDFQKGDIAEGYSVSREKKESFPLTVTSAQKNPTAFYLCASSSARTNEKLFFGSGTQLSVL.

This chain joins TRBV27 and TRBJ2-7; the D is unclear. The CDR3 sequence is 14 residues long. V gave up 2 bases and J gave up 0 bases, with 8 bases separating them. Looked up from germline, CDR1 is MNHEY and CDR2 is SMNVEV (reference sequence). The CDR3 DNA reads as TGTGCCAGCAGTTTACGGGTTCTCTCCTACGAGCAGTACTTC. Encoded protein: CASSLRVLSYEQYF.

The CDR3 DNA reads TGTGCCAGCAGCCAAGAGATAACAGGGACTGAGCAGTTCTTC. Protein sequence: CASSQEITGTEQFF. The gene calls are TRBV5-4 and TRBJ2-1; D may be TRBD1 (6 bases). The V end lost 4 bases, the J end lost 9 bases, and 17 bases lay between the germline ends. The germline CDR1 and CDR2 sequences are SGHNT and YYREEE (reference sequence). The CDR3 length is 14 residues.

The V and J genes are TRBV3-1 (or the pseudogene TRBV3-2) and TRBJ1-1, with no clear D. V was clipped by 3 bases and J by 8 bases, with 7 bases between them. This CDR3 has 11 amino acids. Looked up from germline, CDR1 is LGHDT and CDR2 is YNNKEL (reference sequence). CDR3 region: CASSQGREAFF. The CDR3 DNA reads TGTGCCAGCAGCCAGGGCAGGGAAGCTTTCTTT.

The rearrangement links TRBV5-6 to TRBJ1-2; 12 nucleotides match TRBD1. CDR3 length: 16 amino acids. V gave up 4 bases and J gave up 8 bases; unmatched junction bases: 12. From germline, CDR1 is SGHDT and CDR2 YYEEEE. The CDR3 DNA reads TGTGCCAGCAGCCAGGCGTTGGGGACAGGGGGCTTCGGCTACACCTTC. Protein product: CASSQALGTGGFGYTF.

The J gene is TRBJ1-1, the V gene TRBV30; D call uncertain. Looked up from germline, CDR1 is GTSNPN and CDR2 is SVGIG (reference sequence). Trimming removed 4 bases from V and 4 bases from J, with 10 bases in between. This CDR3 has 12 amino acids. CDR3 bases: TGTGCCTGGATAAGGATTGGCACTGAAGCTTTCTTT. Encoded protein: CAWIRIGTEAFF.

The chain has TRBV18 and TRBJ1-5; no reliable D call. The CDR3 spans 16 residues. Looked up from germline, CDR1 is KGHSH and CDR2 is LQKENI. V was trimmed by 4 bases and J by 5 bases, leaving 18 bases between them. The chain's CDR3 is CASSLTAGGRDQPQHF. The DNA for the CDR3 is TGTGCCAGCTCACTCACGGCAGGCGGAAGAGATCAGCCCCAGCATTTT.

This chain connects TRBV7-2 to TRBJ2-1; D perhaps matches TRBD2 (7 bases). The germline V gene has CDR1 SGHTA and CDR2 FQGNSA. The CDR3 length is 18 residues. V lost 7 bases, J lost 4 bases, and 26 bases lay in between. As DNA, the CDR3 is TGTGCCAGCACGACTCTGGTGGGGGGGGCCATCAGTTACAATGAGCAGTTCTTC. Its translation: CASTTLVGGAISYNEQFF.

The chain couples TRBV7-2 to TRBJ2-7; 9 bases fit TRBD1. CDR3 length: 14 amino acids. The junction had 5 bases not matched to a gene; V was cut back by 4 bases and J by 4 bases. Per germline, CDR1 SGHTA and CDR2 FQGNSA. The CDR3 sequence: CASSSRTGVYEQYF. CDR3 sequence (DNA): TGTGCCAGCAGCTCACGGACAGGGGTGTACGAGCAGTACTTC.

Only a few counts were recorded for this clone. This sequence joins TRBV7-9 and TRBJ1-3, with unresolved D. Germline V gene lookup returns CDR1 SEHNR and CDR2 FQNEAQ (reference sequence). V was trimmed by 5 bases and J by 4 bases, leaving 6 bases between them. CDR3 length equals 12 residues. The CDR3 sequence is CASSNKGNTIYF. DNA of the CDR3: TGTGCCAGCAGCAACAAGGGAAACACCATATATTTT.

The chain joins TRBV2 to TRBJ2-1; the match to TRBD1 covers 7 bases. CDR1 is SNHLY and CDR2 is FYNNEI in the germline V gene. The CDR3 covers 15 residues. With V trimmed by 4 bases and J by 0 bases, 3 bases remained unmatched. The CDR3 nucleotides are TGTGCCAGCAGTGGGAACAGGGGCTCCTACAATGAGCAGTTCTTC. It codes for CASSGNRGSYNEQFF. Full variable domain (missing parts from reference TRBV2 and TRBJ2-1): EPEVTQTPSHQVTQMGQEVILRCVPISNHLYFYWYRQILGQKVEFLVSFYNNEISEKSEIFDDQFSVERPDGSNFTLKIRSTKLEDSAMYFCASSGNRGSYNEQFFGPGTRLTVL.

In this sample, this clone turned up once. The CDR3 loop reads CASSLLYEQYF. DNA for the CDR3: TGTGCCAGCAGCTTACTATACGAGCAGTACTTC. The chain links TRBV7-2 to TRBJ2-7, with D hard to call. The germline V gene has CDR1 SGHTA and CDR2 FQGNSA. The CDR3 contains 11 residues. V lost 2 bases, J lost 4 bases, and 3 bases lay in between.

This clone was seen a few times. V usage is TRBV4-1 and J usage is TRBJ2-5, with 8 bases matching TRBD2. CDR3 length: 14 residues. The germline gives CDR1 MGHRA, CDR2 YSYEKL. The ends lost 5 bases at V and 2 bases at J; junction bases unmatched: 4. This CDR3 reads CASSAGGLQETQYF. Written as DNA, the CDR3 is TGCGCCAGCAGCGCGGGGGGTTTACAAGAGACCCAGTACTTC.